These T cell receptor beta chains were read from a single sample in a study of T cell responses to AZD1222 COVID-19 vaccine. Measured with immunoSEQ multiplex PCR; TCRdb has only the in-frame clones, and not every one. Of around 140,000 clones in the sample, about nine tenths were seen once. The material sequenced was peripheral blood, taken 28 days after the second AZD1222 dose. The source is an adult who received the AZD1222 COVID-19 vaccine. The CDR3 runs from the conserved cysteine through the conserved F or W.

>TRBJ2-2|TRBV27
CASTGVQGATGELFF
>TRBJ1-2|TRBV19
CASSIDSYGKTTHYYGYTF
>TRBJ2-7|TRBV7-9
CASSSDRGGQYF
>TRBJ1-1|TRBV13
CASSPRPGGAEAFF
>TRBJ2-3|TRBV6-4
CASSDSMGTFTQYF
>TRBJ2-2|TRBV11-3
CASSSRKGNTGELFF
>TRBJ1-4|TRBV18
CASSPLQGAGNEKLFF
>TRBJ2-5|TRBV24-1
CATKGVETQYF
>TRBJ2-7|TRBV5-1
CASSPGLAFSYEQYF
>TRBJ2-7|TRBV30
CAWNPGGSGSYEQYF
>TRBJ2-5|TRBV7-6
CASSLAGGEGETQYF
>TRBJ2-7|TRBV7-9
CASSRQGASYEQYF
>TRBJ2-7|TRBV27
CASSPGLAGVHEQYF
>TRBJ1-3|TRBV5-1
CASSSGSSAGPGNTIYF
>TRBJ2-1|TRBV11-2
CASSLDGGTGRRQFF
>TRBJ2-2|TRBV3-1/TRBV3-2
CASSQASVVNTGELFF
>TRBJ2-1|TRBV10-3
CAIRPGQAYNEQFF
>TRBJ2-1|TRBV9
CASSAISKVNNEQFF
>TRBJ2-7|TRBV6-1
CAIRIGSSYEQYF
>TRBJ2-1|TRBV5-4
CASSSPTSGSWGEQFF
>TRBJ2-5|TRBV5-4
CASSLARRAGRETQYF
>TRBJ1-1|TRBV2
CASSGDSLEAFF
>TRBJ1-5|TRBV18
CASSAYSNQPQHF
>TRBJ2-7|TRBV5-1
CASSWGLGLAGGSSYEQYF
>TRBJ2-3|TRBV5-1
CASSLATDTQYF
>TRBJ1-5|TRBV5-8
CASSLRHKQPQHF
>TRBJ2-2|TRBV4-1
CASSHTRELFF
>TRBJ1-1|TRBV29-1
CSVDPGGMNTEAFF
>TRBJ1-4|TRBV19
CASSIGRSDEKLFF
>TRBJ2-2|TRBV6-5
CASIAGPPTGELFF
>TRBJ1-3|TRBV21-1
CASSKEGATNNTIYF
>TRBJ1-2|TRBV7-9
CASSPVAGGYTF
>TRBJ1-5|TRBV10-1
CASSTGGAFQPQHF
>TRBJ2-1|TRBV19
CASSPPASGGANEQFF
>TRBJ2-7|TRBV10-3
CAIGRQYEQYF
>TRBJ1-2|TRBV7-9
CASSLRVAGQGHGYTF
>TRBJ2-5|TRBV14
CASSQLSGVQETQYF